This T cell receptor beta chain derives from a study of cytomegalovirus exposure and HLA in healthy donors. This clone was observed once. Other nucleotide sequences in the sample specify the same CDR3. The PCR used 60 Vbeta and 13 Jbeta primers. Produced via immunoSEQ multiplex PCR; TCRdb's table is partial and in-frame only. The sample carries about 190,000 clones, about 77% recorded once. The CDR3 is made up of 15 amino acids. CDR1 and CDR2 from the germline V gene are MGHRA and YSYEKL. V lost 3 bases and J lost 3; bases outside the gene matches: 7. This clonotype was sampled from a woman aged 25 to 45 in good health and CMV-seropositive. The sample consisted of PBMCs. The chain joins TRBV4-1 to TRBJ2-7, with TRBD1 identical over 8 bases. The CDR3 DNA sequence: TGCGCCAGCAGCCACCCCGGGACAGGCGTCTACGAGCAGTACTTC. This gives the protein CASSHPGTGVYEQYF.